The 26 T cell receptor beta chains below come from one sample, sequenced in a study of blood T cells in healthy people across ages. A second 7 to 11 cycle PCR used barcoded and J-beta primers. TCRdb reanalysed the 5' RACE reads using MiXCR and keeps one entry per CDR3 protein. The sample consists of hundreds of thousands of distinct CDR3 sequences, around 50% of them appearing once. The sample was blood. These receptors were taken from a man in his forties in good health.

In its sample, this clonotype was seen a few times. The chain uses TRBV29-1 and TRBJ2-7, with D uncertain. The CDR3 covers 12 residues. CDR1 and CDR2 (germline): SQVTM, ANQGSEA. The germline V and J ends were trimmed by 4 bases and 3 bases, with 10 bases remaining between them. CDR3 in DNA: TGCAGCGTTGGTTTAGGGATCTACGAGCAGTACTTC. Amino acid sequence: CSVGLGIYEQYF.

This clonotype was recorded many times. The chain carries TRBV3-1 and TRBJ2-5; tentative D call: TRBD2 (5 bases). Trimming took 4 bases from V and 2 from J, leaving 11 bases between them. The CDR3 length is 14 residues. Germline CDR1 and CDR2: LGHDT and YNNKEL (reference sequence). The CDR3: CASSRTRGQETQYF. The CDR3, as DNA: TGTGCCAGCAGCCGAACAAGAGGGCAAGAGACCCAGTACTTC.

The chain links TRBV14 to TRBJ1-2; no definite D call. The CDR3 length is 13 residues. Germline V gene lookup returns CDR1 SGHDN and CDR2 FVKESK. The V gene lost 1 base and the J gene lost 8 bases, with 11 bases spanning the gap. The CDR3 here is CASSQVLGWGYTF. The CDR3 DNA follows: TGTGCCAGCAGCCAAGTATTGGGCTGGGGCTACACCTTC.

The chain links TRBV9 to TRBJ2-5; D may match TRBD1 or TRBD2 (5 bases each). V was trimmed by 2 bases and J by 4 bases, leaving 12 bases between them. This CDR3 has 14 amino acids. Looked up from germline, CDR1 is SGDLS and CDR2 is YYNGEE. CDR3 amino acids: CASSVGGISETQYF. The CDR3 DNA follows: TGTGCCAGCAGCGTTGGGGGTATCTCAGAGACCCAGTACTTC. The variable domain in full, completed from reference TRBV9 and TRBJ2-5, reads DSGVTQTPKHLITATGQRVTLRCSPRSGDLSVYWYQQSLDQGLQFLIQYYNGEERAKGNILERFSAQQFPDLHSELNLSSLELGDSALYFCASSVGGISETQYFGPGTRLLVL.

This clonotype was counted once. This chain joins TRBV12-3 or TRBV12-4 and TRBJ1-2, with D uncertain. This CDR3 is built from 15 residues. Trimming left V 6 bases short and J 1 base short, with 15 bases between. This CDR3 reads CASSREPGGNYGYTF. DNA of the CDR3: TGTGCCAGCAGCCGAGAGCCGGGTGGTAACTATGGCTACACCTTC.

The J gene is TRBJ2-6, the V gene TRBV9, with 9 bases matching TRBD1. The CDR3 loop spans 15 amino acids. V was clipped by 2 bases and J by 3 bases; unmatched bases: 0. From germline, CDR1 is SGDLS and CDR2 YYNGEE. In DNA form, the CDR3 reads TGTGCCAGCAGCGTGGGACAGGGTGGGGCCAACGTCCTGACTTTC. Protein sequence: CASSVGQGGANVLTF.

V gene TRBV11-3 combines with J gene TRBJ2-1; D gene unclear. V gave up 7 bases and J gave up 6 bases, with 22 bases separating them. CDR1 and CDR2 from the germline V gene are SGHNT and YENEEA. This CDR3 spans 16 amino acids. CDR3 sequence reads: CASKLDWPNLSNEQFF. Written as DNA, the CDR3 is TGTGCCAGCAAGCTAGATTGGCCGAATCTCTCCAATGAGCAGTTCTTC.

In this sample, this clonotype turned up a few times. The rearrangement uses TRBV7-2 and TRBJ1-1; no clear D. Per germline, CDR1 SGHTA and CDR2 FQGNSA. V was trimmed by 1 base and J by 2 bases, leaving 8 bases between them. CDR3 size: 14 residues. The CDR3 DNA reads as TGTGCCAGCAGCTTAGTTGTTCAAAACACTGAAGCTTTCTTT. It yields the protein CASSLVVQNTEAFF. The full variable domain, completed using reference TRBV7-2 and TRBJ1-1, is GAGVSQSPSNKVTEKGKDVELRCDPISGHTALYWYRQSLGQGLEFLIYFQGNSAPDKSGLPSDRFSAERTGGSVSTLTIQRTQQEDSAVYLCASSLVVQNTEAFFGQGTRLTVV.

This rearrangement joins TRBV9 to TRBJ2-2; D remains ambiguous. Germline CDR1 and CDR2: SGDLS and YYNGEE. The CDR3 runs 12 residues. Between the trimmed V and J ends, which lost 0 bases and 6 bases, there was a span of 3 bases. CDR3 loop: CASSVVSGELFF. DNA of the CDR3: TGTGCCAGCAGCGTAGTATCCGGGGAGCTGTTTTTT.

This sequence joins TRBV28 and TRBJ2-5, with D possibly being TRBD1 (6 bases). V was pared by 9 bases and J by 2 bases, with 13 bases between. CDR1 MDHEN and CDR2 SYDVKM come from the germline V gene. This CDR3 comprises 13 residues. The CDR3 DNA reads TGTGCCAGTTGGGACACTCTACAAGAGACCCAGTACTTC. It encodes CASWDTLQETQYF.

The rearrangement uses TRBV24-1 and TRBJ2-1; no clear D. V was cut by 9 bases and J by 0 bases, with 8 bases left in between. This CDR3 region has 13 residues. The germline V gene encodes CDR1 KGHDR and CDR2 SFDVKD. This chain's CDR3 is CATREDSYNEQFF. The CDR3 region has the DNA TGTGCCACCCGCGAGGACTCCTACAATGAGCAGTTCTTC.

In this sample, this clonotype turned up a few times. CDR3 sequence (DNA): TGTGCCAGCAGTTCCCCTAGCGGGAACTCCTACGAGCAGTACTTC. This sequence encodes CASSSPSGNSYEQYF. The chain combines TRBV6-5 with TRBJ2-7, with 9 bases that match TRBD2. The trim removed 4 bases at V and 0 bases at J, leaving 4 bases unmatched. The CDR3 runs to 15 residues. The germline CDR1 and CDR2 sequences are MNHEY and SVGAGI.

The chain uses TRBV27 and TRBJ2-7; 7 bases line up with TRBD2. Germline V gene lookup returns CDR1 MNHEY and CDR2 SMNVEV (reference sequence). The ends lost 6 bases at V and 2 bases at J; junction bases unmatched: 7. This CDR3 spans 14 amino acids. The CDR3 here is CASSVALATYEQYF. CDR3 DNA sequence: TGTGCCAGCAGCGTCGCACTAGCGACCTACGAGCAGTACTTC.

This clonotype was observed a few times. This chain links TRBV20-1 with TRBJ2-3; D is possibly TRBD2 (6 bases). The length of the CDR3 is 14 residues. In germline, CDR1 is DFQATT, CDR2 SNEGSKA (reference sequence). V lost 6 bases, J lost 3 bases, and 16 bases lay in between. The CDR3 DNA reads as TGCAGTGCCAGTAGGCGGGATGGTACAGATACGCAGTATTTT. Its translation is CSASRRDGTDTQYF.

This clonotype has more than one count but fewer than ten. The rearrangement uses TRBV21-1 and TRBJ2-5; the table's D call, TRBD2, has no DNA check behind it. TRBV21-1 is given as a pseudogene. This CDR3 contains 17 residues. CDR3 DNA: TGTGCCAGCAGCAAATTCCGACTAGCGGGCTATCAAGAGACCCAGTACTTC. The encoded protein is CASSKFRLAGYQETQYF.

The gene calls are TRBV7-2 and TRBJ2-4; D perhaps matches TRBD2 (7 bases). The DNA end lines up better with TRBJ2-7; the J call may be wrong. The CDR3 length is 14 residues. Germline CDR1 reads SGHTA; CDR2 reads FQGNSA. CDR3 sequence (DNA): TGTGCCAGCAGCCCAGTCGGGGGGCCTTACGAGCAGTACTTC. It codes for CASSPVGGPYEQYF.

The CDR3 sequence is CASSGPRDYEQYF. The CDR3 DNA is TGTGCCAGCAGTGGTCCCAGGGACTACGAGCAGTACTTC. V gene TRBV28 combines with J gene TRBJ2-7; possible D gene TRBD1, 5 bases. Trimming removed 5 bases at V and 3 bases at J, with 11 bases between. The CDR3 loop spans 13 amino acids. Germline CDR1 and CDR2: MDHEN and SYDVKM.

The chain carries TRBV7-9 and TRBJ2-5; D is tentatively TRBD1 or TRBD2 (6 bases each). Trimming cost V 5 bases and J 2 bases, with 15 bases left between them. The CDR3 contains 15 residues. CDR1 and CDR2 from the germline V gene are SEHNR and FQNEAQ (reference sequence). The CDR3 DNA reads TGTGCCAGCAGCGAAACGCAGGGGAGGCAAGAGACCCAGTACTTC. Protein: CASSETQGRQETQYF.

The CDR3 region is CASSFRLAVNEQFF. The CDR3, as DNA: TGTGCCAGCAGTTTTAGACTAGCGGTTAATGAGCAGTTCTTC. This chain uses TRBV6-5 with TRBJ2-1; 9 bases fit TRBD2. Germline loops: CDR1 MNHEY, CDR2 SVGAGI. V was clipped by 4 bases and J by 7 bases; unmatched bases: 5. The CDR3 spans 14 residues.

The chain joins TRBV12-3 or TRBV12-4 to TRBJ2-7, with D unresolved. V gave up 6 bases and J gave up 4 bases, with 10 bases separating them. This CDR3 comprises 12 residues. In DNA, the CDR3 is TGTGCCAGCAGAACCGTGGGTTACGAGCAGTACTTC. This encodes CASRTVGYEQYF.

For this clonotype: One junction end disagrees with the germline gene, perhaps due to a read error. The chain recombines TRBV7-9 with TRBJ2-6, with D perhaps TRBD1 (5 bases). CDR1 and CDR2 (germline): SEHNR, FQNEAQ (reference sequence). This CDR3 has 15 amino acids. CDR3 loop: CASSPSSSGANALTF. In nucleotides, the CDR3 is TGTGCCAGCAGCCCCTCCAGCTCTGGGGCCAACGCCCTGACTTTC.

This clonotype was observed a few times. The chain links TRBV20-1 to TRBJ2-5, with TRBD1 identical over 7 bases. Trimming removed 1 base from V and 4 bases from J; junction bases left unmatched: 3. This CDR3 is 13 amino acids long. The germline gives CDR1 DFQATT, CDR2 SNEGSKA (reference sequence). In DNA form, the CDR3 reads TGCAGTGCTAGAGGACAGGGTTCAGAGACCCAGTACTTC. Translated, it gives CSARGQGSETQYF.

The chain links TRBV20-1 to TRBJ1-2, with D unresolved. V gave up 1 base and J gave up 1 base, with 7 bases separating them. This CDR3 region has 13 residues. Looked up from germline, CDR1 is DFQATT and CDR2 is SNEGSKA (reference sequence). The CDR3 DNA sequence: TGCAGTGCTAGAGCGGAGGGTAACTATGGCTACACCTTC. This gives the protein CSARAEGNYGYTF.

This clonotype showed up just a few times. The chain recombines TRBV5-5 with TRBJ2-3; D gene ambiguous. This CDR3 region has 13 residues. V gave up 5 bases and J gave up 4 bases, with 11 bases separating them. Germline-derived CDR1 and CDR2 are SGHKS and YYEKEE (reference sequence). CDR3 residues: CASSPVYADTQYF. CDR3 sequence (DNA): TGTGCCAGCAGTCCCGTTTACGCAGATACGCAGTATTTT.

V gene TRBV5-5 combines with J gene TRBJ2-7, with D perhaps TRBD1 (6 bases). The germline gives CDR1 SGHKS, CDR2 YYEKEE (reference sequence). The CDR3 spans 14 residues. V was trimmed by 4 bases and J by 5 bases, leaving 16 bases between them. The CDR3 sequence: CASSRHRVEDEQYF. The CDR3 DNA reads TGTGCCAGCAGCCGACACAGGGTAGAGGACGAGCAGTACTTC.

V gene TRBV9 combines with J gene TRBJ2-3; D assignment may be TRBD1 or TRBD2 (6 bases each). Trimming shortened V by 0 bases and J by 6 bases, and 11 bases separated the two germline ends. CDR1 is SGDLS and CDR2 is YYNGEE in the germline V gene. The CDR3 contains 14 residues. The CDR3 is CASSVDPGADTQYF. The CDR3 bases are TGTGCCAGCAGCGTAGATCCGGGGGCGGATACGCAGTATTTT.